This T cell receptor beta chain was recorded in a study of blood T cells in healthy people across ages. The CDR3 is 14 residues long. Unmatched junction bases numbered 7, after V lost 5 bases and J lost 4 bases. The germline CDR1 and CDR2 sequences are SQVTM and ANQGSEA. Combining a sample-barcoded 5' primer with a J-beta primer mix, a second PCR ran for about 7 to 11 cycles. Each CDR3 protein is one row after TCRdb ran MiXCR on the 5' RACE reads. The sample carries 1.5 million to 2 million distinct CDR3 sequences, 28% recorded once. In its sample, this clonotype was seen a few times. This chain uses TRBV29-1 with TRBJ2-3; 9 bases are shared with TRBD2. Sequenced material: blood. This clonotype was obtained from a woman aged 25 to 39 in good health. The DNA for the CDR3 is TGCAGCGTTATGATAGCGGGAGCGGCAGATACGCAGTATTTT. It is translated as CSVMIAGAADTQYF.